The clone carrying this T cell receptor beta chain was found a few times. Its cognate antigen is unknown. CDR3 size: 14 residues. Per the germline V gene, CDR1 is SGHRS and CDR2 is YFSETQ. V gave up 2 bases and J gave up 0 bases, with 9 bases separating them. This sample was included in a study of T-cell memory formation after mild COVID-19. MiXCR was run by TCRdb on the 5' RACE reads, yielding one entry per CDR3 protein. The sample consists of around 99,000 distinct CDR3 sequences, approximately 15% of them appearing once. Study-wide results and caveats: CD4+ bias marked clones expanding day 15 to 37, unlike balanced contracting clones.

Sequencing was carried out using PBMCs or a T cell subset sorted from them (not recorded which). This receptor was obtained from a man aged 18 to 29 who had mild COVID-19 (a few samples of this study predate the infection). Cell type and time point are not known. This chain uses TRBV5-1 with TRBJ2-7; unclear D gene. CDR3 in DNA: TGCGCCAGCAGCTTTCGAGGTCCCTCCTACGAGCAGTACTTC. Amino acids: CASSFRGPSYEQYF.